This T cell receptor beta chain was obtained from a study of T cell responses to AZD1222 COVID-19 vaccine. As concerns this clone: Its antigen is still unknown.

Both about-4-week and about-12-week second-dose recipients were combined. Points from the study as a whole: Clonal diversity may have been underestimated in mostly white British donors.

The method was immunoSEQ multiplex PCR; TCRdb's version includes in-frame clones alone and lacks a portion of them. The sample shows 45,000 or so clones, around nine tenths of them seen only once. From germline, CDR1 is LNHDA and CDR2 SQIVND (reference sequence). This CDR3 contains 13 residues. Trimming pared 5 bases from V and 4 bases from J, leaving 9 bases between. The sequencing used peripheral blood, collected 28 days after the second AZD1222 dose. V is TRBV19 and J is TRBJ2-1; perhaps TRBD2 as D (6 bases). The receptor was derived from an adult who received the AZD1222 COVID-19 vaccine. The CDR3 region has the DNA TGTGCCAGTAGTCGCGGGGATTACAATGAGCAGTTCTTC. Amino acids: CASSRGDYNEQFF.